These T cell receptor beta chains were read from a single sample in a study of cytomegalovirus exposure and HLA in healthy donors. Repertoires were generated with immunoSEQ multiplex PCR, while TCRdb's copy carries only in-frame clones and drops some. The table includes 150,000 or so clones, over 75% detected once. Material: PBMCs. These receptors all stem from a man in his forties or fifties in good health and CMV-seropositive. Both conserved end residues are part of each CDR3. The order of the fields is clone size, V gene, J gene, D gene, CDR3 protein, CDR3 DNA. A D gene is named only where the DNA matches it firmly. Part of the rows lack a size; the others show once, few, many or a class for expanded clones.

clone_size: -
v_call: TRBV5-1
j_call: TRBJ1-5
d_call: TRBD1
cdr3_aa: CASSLGGTDYSNQPQHF
cdr3_nt: TGCGCCAGCAGCTTAGGGGGGACAGATTATAGCAATCAGCCCCAGCATTTT

clone_size: -
v_call: TRBV10-3
j_call: TRBJ1-1
d_call: -
cdr3_aa: CAISLGGLNTEAFF
cdr3_nt: TGTGCCATCAGCCTCGGAGGGCTGAACACTGAAGCTTTCTTT

clone_size: -
v_call: TRBV27
j_call: TRBJ1-2
d_call: TRBD1
cdr3_aa: CASSLTGDIRYGYTF
cdr3_nt: TGTGCCAGCAGTTTGACAGGGGATATTCGCTATGGCTACACCTTC

clone_size: -
v_call: TRBV5-1
j_call: TRBJ1-6
d_call: -
cdr3_aa: CASSLDDKGGSPLHF
cdr3_nt: TGCGCCAGCAGCTTGGACGACAAGGGCGGGTCACCCCTCCACTTT

clone_size: few
v_call: TRBV15
j_call: TRBJ2-1
d_call: TRBD2
cdr3_aa: CATSRVLAGVNNEQFF
cdr3_nt: TGTGCCACCAGCAGAGTTCTAGCGGGAGTAAACAATGAGCAGTTCTTC

clone_size: few
v_call: TRBV5-1
j_call: TRBJ2-3
d_call: TRBD2
cdr3_aa: CASSLARGSGGPADTQYF
cdr3_nt: TGCGCCAGCAGCTTGGCCCGAGGTAGCGGGGGGCCCGCAGATACGCAGTATTTT

clone_size: -
v_call: TRBV4-1
j_call: TRBJ2-7
d_call: -
cdr3_aa: CASSHPLGGALSYEQYF
cdr3_nt: TGCGCCAGCAGCCACCCTCTTGGAGGGGCCCTCTCCTACGAGCAGTACTTC

clone_size: -
v_call: TRBV4-2
j_call: TRBJ2-5
d_call: -
cdr3_aa: CASSQDWLASQETQYF
cdr3_nt: TGTGCCAGCAGCCAAGATTGGCTAGCGAGCCAAGAGACCCAGTACTTC

clone_size: -
v_call: TRBV4-1
j_call: TRBJ2-2
d_call: -
cdr3_aa: CASSQEGAGAGTGELFF
cdr3_nt: TGCGCCAGCAGCCAAGAAGGCGCGGGGGCCGGCACCGGGGAGCTGTTTTTT

clone_size: -
v_call: TRBV5-1
j_call: TRBJ2-2
d_call: TRBD1
cdr3_aa: CASRRQAGTGGYGELFF
cdr3_nt: TGCGCCAGCAGACGACAGGCCGGGACAGGGGGTTACGGGGAGCTGTTTTTT

clone_size: -
v_call: TRBV19
j_call: TRBJ1-5
d_call: TRBD1
cdr3_aa: CASRPGQGGNQPQHF
cdr3_nt: TGTGCCAGTAGGCCGGGACAGGGAGGAAATCAGCCCCAGCATTTT

clone_size: -
v_call: TRBV9
j_call: TRBJ2-1
d_call: TRBD2
cdr3_aa: CASSYDSSGRAFEQFF
cdr3_nt: TGTGCCAGCAGTTATGACTCTAGCGGGAGGGCCTTTGAGCAGTTCTTC

clone_size: -
v_call: TRBV7-2
j_call: TRBJ2-1
d_call: -
cdr3_aa: CASSSGGGPEANEQFF
cdr3_nt: TGTGCCAGCAGCTCCGGAGGCGGGCCCGAGGCGAATGAGCAGTTCTTC

clone_size: -
v_call: TRBV5-6
j_call: TRBJ2-7
d_call: -
cdr3_aa: CASSVNYEQYF
cdr3_nt: TGTGCCAGCAGCGTCAACTACGAGCAGTACTTC

clone_size: -
v_call: TRBV18
j_call: TRBJ2-3
d_call: TRBD2
cdr3_aa: CASSPPGGGTDTQYF
cdr3_nt: TGTGCCAGCTCACCGCCGGGGGGGGGCACAGATACGCAGTATTTT

clone_size: -
v_call: TRBV4-2
j_call: TRBJ2-7
d_call: -
cdr3_aa: CASSQEGQVHSYEQYF
cdr3_nt: TGTGCCAGCAGCCAAGAGGGCCAGGTCCACTCCTACGAGCAGTACTTC

clone_size: -
v_call: TRBV6-1
j_call: TRBJ2-7
d_call: -
cdr3_aa: CASNDFGGTYEQYF
cdr3_nt: TGTGCCAGCAATGATTTTGGCGGAACCTACGAGCAGTACTTC

clone_size: -
v_call: TRBV4-3
j_call: TRBJ2-3
d_call: -
cdr3_aa: CASSQDRGTDTQYF
cdr3_nt: TGCGCCAGCAGCCAAGATCGCGGCACAGATACGCAGTATTTT

clone_size: -
v_call: TRBV5-1
j_call: TRBJ2-5
d_call: TRBD2
cdr3_aa: CASSLGGGETQYF
cdr3_nt: TGCGCCAGCAGCTTGGGCGGGGGAGAGACCCAGTACTTC

clone_size: -
v_call: TRBV5-4
j_call: TRBJ2-1
d_call: TRBD1
cdr3_aa: CASSLGQGDNEQFF
cdr3_nt: TGTGCCAGCAGCCTAGGACAGGGTGACAATGAGCAGTTCTTC

clone_size: -
v_call: TRBV30
j_call: TRBJ2-3
d_call: TRBD2
cdr3_aa: CAWSTSGSSQYF
cdr3_nt: TGTGCCTGGTCGACTAGCGGGTCGTCGCAGTATTTT

clone_size: -
v_call: TRBV7-8
j_call: TRBJ2-3
d_call: -
cdr3_aa: CASASTPGLVDTQYF
cdr3_nt: TGTGCCAGCGCCTCAACCCCGGGACTCGTGGATACGCAGTATTTT

clone_size: -
v_call: TRBV28
j_call: TRBJ1-1
d_call: -
cdr3_aa: CASSAMGHLNTEAFF
cdr3_nt: TGTGCCAGCAGTGCCATGGGACACCTAAACACTGAAGCTTTCTTT

clone_size: -
v_call: TRBV19
j_call: TRBJ2-7
d_call: -
cdr3_aa: CASSMGGTREQYF
cdr3_nt: TGTGCCAGTAGTATGGGGGGAACTCGGGAGCAGTACTTC

clone_size: -
v_call: TRBV5-6
j_call: TRBJ2-5
d_call: -
cdr3_aa: CASSLRSAETQYF
cdr3_nt: TGTGCCAGCAGCTTGAGGAGTGCGGAGACCCAGTACTTC

clone_size: -
v_call: TRBV6-6
j_call: TRBJ2-6
d_call: TRBD1
cdr3_aa: CASSWDRRSGANVLTF
cdr3_nt: TGTGCCAGCAGTTGGGACAGACGCTCTGGGGCCAACGTCCTGACTTTC

clone_size: -
v_call: TRBV11-2
j_call: TRBJ2-7
d_call: TRBD2
cdr3_aa: CASSLSAGALSYEQYF
cdr3_nt: TGTGCCAGCAGCTTAAGTGCGGGAGCCCTCTCCTACGAGCAGTACTTC

clone_size: -
v_call: TRBV27
j_call: TRBJ2-2
d_call: -
cdr3_aa: CATKPYRQDPRSDGELFF
cdr3_nt: TGTGCCACCAAACCGTACCGACAGGATCCTCGGTCGGACGGGGAGCTGTTTTTT

clone_size: -
v_call: TRBV6-6
j_call: TRBJ1-5
d_call: TRBD1
cdr3_aa: CASSWAGGSNQPQHF
cdr3_nt: TGTGCCAGCAGTTGGGCAGGGGGAAGCAATCAGCCCCAGCATTTT

clone_size: few
v_call: TRBV4-1
j_call: TRBJ1-2
d_call: -
cdr3_aa: CASSQEPPLSTETYTF
cdr3_nt: TGCGCCAGCAGCCAAGAACCCCCCCTGAGCACAGAGACCTACACCTTC

clone_size: few
v_call: TRBV6-5
j_call: TRBJ1-4
d_call: -
cdr3_aa: CASNKRGEKLFF
cdr3_nt: TGTGCCAGCAACAAACGGGGTGAAAAACTGTTTTTT

clone_size: -
v_call: TRBV27
j_call: TRBJ2-1
d_call: TRBD2
cdr3_aa: CASSFGIGLAGDNEQFF
cdr3_nt: TGTGCCAGCAGTTTTGGGATAGGACTAGCCGGGGACAATGAGCAGTTCTTC

clone_size: -
v_call: TRBV6-5
j_call: TRBJ1-2
d_call: -
cdr3_aa: CASSTNTGFIYGYTF
cdr3_nt: TGTGCCAGCAGCACGAACACAGGATTCATCTATGGCTACACCTTC

clone_size: -
v_call: TRBV7-2
j_call: TRBJ2-5
d_call: -
cdr3_aa: CASSSGSRLETQYF
cdr3_nt: TGTGCCAGCAGCTCCGGGTCCCGGTTAGAGACCCAGTACTTC

clone_size: -
v_call: TRBV5-8
j_call: TRBJ2-7
d_call: -
cdr3_aa: CASSYIGVGYEQYF
cdr3_nt: TGTGCCAGCAGCTACATCGGGGTCGGCTACGAGCAGTACTTC

clone_size: -
v_call: TRBV2
j_call: TRBJ2-1
d_call: TRBD2
cdr3_aa: CASSLLTSANEQFF
cdr3_nt: TGTGCCAGCAGTCTACTGACTAGCGCCAATGAGCAGTTCTTC

clone_size: -
v_call: TRBV7-9
j_call: TRBJ2-4
d_call: -
cdr3_aa: CASSSTGRKAKNIQYF
cdr3_nt: TGTGCCAGCAGCTCGACAGGGAGGAAAGCCAAAAACATTCAGTACTTC

clone_size: -
v_call: TRBV18
j_call: TRBJ2-2
d_call: -
cdr3_aa: CASSPREAGTGELFF
cdr3_nt: TGTGCCAGCTCACCGAGGGAGGCGGGCACCGGGGAGCTGTTTTTT

clone_size: -
v_call: TRBV10-1
j_call: TRBJ2-7
d_call: TRBD1
cdr3_aa: CASKGTERSYEQYF
cdr3_nt: TGCGCCAGCAAAGGGACAGAACGCTCCTACGAGCAGTACTTC

clone_size: -
v_call: TRBV18
j_call: TRBJ2-1
d_call: -
cdr3_aa: CASSPALGGEQFF
cdr3_nt: TGTGCCAGCTCACCTGCTCTGGGAGGTGAGCAGTTCTTC

clone_size: -
v_call: TRBV27
j_call: TRBJ1-1
d_call: -
cdr3_aa: CASALYQGMNTEAFF
cdr3_nt: TGTGCCAGCGCTTTATACCAGGGTATGAACACTGAAGCTTTCTTT

clone_size: -
v_call: TRBV28
j_call: TRBJ2-7
d_call: -
cdr3_aa: CASSSRVSWELEYEQYF
cdr3_nt: TGTGCCAGCAGTTCCAGGGTGTCCTGGGAACTTGAGTACGAGCAGTACTTC

clone_size: -
v_call: TRBV18
j_call: TRBJ1-5
d_call: -
cdr3_aa: CASSPGARNQPQHF
cdr3_nt: TGTGCCAGCTCACCAGGGGCGCGCAATCAGCCCCAGCATTTT

clone_size: few
v_call: TRBV18
j_call: TRBJ2-2
d_call: -
cdr3_aa: CASSPAARNTGELFF
cdr3_nt: TGTGCCAGCTCACCTGCGGCTCGGAACACCGGGGAGCTGTTTTTT

clone_size: -
v_call: TRBV27
j_call: TRBJ2-7
d_call: -
cdr3_aa: CASTPTGTHSYEQYF
cdr3_nt: TGTGCCAGCACTCCTACCGGGACTCATTCCTACGAGCAGTACTTC

clone_size: -
v_call: TRBV28
j_call: TRBJ1-5
d_call: TRBD1
cdr3_aa: CASRRPGTGAGNQPQHF
cdr3_nt: TGTGCCAGCCGCCGTCCCGGGACAGGGGCGGGCAATCAGCCCCAGCATTTT

clone_size: -
v_call: TRBV15
j_call: TRBJ2-2
d_call: TRBD2
cdr3_aa: CATSRFPLAGANTGELFF
cdr3_nt: TGTGCCACCAGCAGATTCCCTCTAGCGGGGGCGAACACCGGGGAGCTGTTTTTT

clone_size: -
v_call: TRBV28
j_call: TRBJ1-1
d_call: TRBD1
cdr3_aa: CASIRQGGAEAFF
cdr3_nt: TGTGCCAGCATAAGACAGGGGGGTGCTGAAGCTTTCTTT

clone_size: once
v_call: TRBV6-5
j_call: TRBJ2-3
d_call: -
cdr3_aa: CASSWTRGSTDTQYF
cdr3_nt: TGTGCCAGCAGTTGGACACGGGGGAGCACAGATACGCAGTATTTT

clone_size: -
v_call: TRBV9
j_call: TRBJ1-1
d_call: -
cdr3_aa: CASSSLGGEAFF
cdr3_nt: TGTGCCAGCAGCTCCCTAGGGGGTGAAGCTTTCTTT

clone_size: -
v_call: TRBV6-6
j_call: TRBJ1-5
d_call: -
cdr3_aa: CASSSGVEPQHF
cdr3_nt: TGTGCCAGCAGCTCGGGGGTGGAGCCCCAGCATTTT

clone_size: -
v_call: TRBV14
j_call: TRBJ2-7
d_call: TRBD1
cdr3_aa: CASSQYRGHHEQYF
cdr3_nt: TGTGCCAGCAGCCAATACAGGGGGCACCACGAGCAGTACTTC

clone_size: -
v_call: TRBV6-6
j_call: TRBJ1-4
d_call: -
cdr3_aa: CASSSGRTNEKLFF
cdr3_nt: TGTGCCAGCAGTTCAGGACGGACAAATGAAAAACTGTTTTTT

clone_size: few
v_call: TRBV6-5
j_call: TRBJ2-7
d_call: -
cdr3_aa: CASSYGGPATYEQYF
cdr3_nt: TGTGCCAGCAGTTACGGAGGACCGGCCACCTACGAGCAGTACTTC

clone_size: -
v_call: TRBV7-9
j_call: TRBJ1-1
d_call: -
cdr3_aa: CASSLDYTEAFF
cdr3_nt: TGTGCCAGCAGCTTAGACTACACTGAAGCTTTCTTT

clone_size: few
v_call: TRBV7-6
j_call: TRBJ2-5
d_call: TRBD2
cdr3_aa: CASSFKQPGLAGEPQYF
cdr3_nt: TGTGCCAGCAGCTTCAAGCAACCGGGACTAGCGGGAGAACCCCAGTACTTC

clone_size: -
v_call: TRBV7-2
j_call: TRBJ1-5
d_call: -
cdr3_aa: CASSLGGQGRVGGQPQHF
cdr3_nt: TGTGCCAGCAGCTTAGGGGGCCAGGGGAGGGTTGGAGGTCAGCCCCAGCATTTT

clone_size: medium-sized
v_call: TRBV2
j_call: TRBJ2-7
d_call: TRBD1
cdr3_aa: CASRGDSYEQYF
cdr3_nt: TGTGCCAGCAGGGGGGACAGCTACGAGCAGTACTTC